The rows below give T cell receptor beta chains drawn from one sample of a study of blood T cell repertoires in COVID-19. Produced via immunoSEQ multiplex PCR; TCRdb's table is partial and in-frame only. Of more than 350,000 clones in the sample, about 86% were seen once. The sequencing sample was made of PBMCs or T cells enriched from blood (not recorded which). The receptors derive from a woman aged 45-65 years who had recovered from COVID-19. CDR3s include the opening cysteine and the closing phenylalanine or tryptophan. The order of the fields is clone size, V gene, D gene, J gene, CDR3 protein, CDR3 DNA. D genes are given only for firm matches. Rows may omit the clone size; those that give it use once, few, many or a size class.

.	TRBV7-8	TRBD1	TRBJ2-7	CASSRALTGRWGEQYF	TGTGCCAGCAGTCGAGCGCTGACAGGGCGTTGGGGCGAGCAGTACTTC
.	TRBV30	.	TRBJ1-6	CAWSVQTSIYNSPLHF	TGTGCCTGGAGTGTACAGACGAGTATCTATAATTCACCCCTCCACTTT
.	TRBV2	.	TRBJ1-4	CASSEQATNEKLFF	TGTGCCAGCAGTGAACAGGCAACTAATGAAAAACTGTTTTTT
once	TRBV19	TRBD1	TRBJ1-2	CASIGDNRGDYGYTF	TGTGCCAGTATCGGGGATAACAGGGGAGACTATGGCTACACCTTC
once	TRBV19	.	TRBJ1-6	CASKGRGSSYNSPLHF	TGTGCCAGTAAGGGGCGAGGCAGCTCCTATAATTCACCCCTCCACTTT
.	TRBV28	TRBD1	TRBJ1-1	CASSVNFGQGMNTEAFF	TGTGCCAGCAGTGTAAACTTCGGACAGGGGATGAACACTGAAGCTTTCTTT
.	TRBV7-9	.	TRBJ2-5	CASSFYPVQETQYF	TGTGCCAGCAGCTTTTATCCAGTACAAGAGACCCAGTACTTC
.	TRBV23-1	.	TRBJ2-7	CASSRKGTPSKYEQYF	TGCGCCAGCAGCCGGAAAGGGACTCCCTCCAAGTACGAGCAGTACTTC
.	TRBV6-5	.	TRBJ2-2	CASYFRQATGELFF	TGTGCCAGCTACTTTCGACAGGCGACCGGGGAGCTGTTTTTT
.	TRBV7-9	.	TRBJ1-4	CASSFGQGMGTNEKLFF	TGTGCCAGCAGCTTTGGGCAGGGGATGGGAACTAATGAAAAACTGTTTTTT
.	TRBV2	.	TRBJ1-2	CASRKEGGSSGYTF	TGTGCCAGCAGAAAAGAGGGAGGCTCTAGCGGCTACACCTTC
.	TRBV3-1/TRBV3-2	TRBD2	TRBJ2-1	CASSQERLAGNNEQFF	TGTGCCAGCAGCCAAGAAAGGCTAGCGGGGAACAATGAGCAGTTCTTC
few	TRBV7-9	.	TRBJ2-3	CASSPSRGGNTDTQYF	TGTGCCAGCAGCCCCTCCCGAGGGGGTAACACAGATACGCAGTATTTT
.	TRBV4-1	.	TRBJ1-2	CASSQDSTAYGYTF	TGCGCCAGCAGCCAAGATTCGACAGCTTATGGCTACACCTTC
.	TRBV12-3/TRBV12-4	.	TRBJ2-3	CASSLAGTDTQYF	TGTGCCAGCAGTTTGGCAGGCACAGATACGCAGTATTTT
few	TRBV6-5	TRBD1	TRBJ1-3	CASRPGGFHTIYF	TGTGCCAGCCGGCCAGGGGGCTTTCACACCATATATTTT
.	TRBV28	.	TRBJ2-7	CASSYSVGFDF	TGTGCCAGCAGTTATTCCGTGGGCTTCGACTTC
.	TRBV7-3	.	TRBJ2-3	CASSRTDSTDTQYF	TGTGCCAGCAGCCGGACGGACAGTACAGATACGCAGTATTTT
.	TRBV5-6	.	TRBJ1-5	CASSVRFGGGPQHF	TGTGCCAGCAGCGTGAGGTTCGGCGGGGGGCCCCAGCATTTT
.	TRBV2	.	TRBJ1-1	CASSQGMNTEAFF	TGTGCCAGCAGCCAGGGAATGAACACTGAAGCTTTCTTT
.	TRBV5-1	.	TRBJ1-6	CASSLDGGGSPLHF	TGCGCCAGCAGCTTGGACGGGGGAGGTTCACCCCTCCACTTT
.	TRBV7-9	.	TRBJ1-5	CASSFDSTLNQPQHF	TGTGCCAGCAGCTTCGACAGTACACTCAATCAGCCCCAGCATTTT
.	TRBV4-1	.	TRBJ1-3	CASSQDPGGGPGNTIYF	TGCGCCAGCAGCCAAGATCCGGGTGGAGGGCCTGGAAACACCATATATTTT
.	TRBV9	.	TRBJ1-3	CASSDRQEVSGNTIYF	TGTGCCAGCAGCGATCGACAGGAAGTCTCTGGAAACACCATATATTTT
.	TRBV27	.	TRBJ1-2	CASSSPYSLGYTF	TGTGCCAGCAGTTCCCCTTACAGCCTTGGGTACACCTTC
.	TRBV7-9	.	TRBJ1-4	CASSTRDNEKLFF	TGTGCCAGCAGTACCAGGGATAATGAAAAACTGTTTTTT
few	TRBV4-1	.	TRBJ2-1	CASSQDRGNNEQFF	TGCGCCAGCAGCCAAGATCGCGGAAACAATGAGCAGTTCTTC
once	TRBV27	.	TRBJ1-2	CASSLVQGYGYTF	TGTGCCAGCAGTTTAGTACAGGGCTATGGCTACACCTTC
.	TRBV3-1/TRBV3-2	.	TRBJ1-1	CASSQDPLGAGTEAFF	TGTGCCAGCAGCCAAGATCCCCTGGGGGCGGGCACTGAAGCTTTCTTT
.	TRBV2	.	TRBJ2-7	CASINGESEAYEQYF	TGTGCTAGCATTAATGGGGAATCGGAGGCCTACGAGCAGTACTTC
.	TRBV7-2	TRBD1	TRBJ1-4	CASSLAPPQGGEKLFF	TGTGCCAGCAGCTTAGCCCCCCCGCAGGGGGGCGAAAAACTGTTTTTT
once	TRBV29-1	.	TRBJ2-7	CSCNGQGGSYEQYF	TGCAGCTGCAACGGGCAGGGAGGCTCCTACGAGCAGTACTTC
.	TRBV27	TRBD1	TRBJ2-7	CASSEGGQGLSEQYF	TGTGCCAGCAGCGAAGGGGGACAGGGGTTAAGCGAGCAGTACTTC
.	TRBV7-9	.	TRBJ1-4	CASSDIDTATNEKLFF	TGTGCCAGCAGCGACATCGACACAGCAACTAATGAAAAACTGTTTTTT
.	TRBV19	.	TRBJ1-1	CASSITSNTEAFF	TGTGCCAGTAGTATTACTTCGAACACTGAAGCTTTCTTT
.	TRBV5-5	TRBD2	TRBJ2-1	CASRQGLAEYNEQFF	TGTGCCAGCAGACAAGGACTAGCGGAATACAATGAGCAGTTCTTC
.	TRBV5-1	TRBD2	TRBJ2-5	CASSPGLADEETQYF	TGCGCCAGCAGCCCGGGACTAGCGGACGAAGAGACCCAGTACTTC
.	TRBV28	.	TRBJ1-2	CASSDSLYGYTF	TGTGCCAGTTCCGACAGCCTCTATGGCTACACCTTC
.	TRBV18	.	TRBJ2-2	CASSPQGFGTGELFF	TGTGCCAGCTCACCACAGGGGTTTGGCACCGGGGAGCTGTTTTTT
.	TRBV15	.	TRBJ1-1	CATSSGVMSGEPEAFF	TGTGCCACCAGCAGCGGGGTAATGTCAGGCGAACCTGAAGCTTTCTTT
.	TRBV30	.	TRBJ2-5	CAFQVMTARIGETQYF	TGTGCCTTCCAAGTTATGACAGCGAGAATTGGGGAGACCCAGTACTTC
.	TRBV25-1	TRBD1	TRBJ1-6	CASKDRGQVSPLHF	TGTGCCAGCAAGGACAGGGGGCAAGTTTCACCCCTCCACTTT
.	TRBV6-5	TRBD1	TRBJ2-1	CASSYQGQGVDNEQFF	TGTGCCAGCAGTTACCAGGGACAGGGGGTAGACAATGAGCAGTTCTTC
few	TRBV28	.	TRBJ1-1	CASSLVWGRGAFF	TGTGCCAGCAGCTTAGTCTGGGGGCGCGGAGCTTTCTTT
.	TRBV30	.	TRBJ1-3	CAWSVPRTVGNTIYF	TGTGCCTGGAGTGTACCGCGGACAGTTGGAAACACCATATATTTT
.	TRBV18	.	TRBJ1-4	CASSPEARPNEKLFF	TGTGCCAGCTCACCAGAGGCACGGCCTAATGAAAAACTGTTTTTT